Presented here are 21 T cell receptor beta chains from one specimen sequenced in a study of T cell repertoires in cytomegalovirus infection. Their target antigens are unknown. TCRdb used MiXCR to reprocess the reads, holding one entry per CDR3 protein. The table has some 500,000 distinct CDR3 sequences, 30% to 40% seen once. The sample here was cultured PBMCs, taken from culture after CMV antigen stimulation. These receptors all come from a human donor in good health (CMV status not recorded). Some clones in this sample may be carry-over from other donors' samples.

This clonotype was seen just once. The rearrangement joins TRBV18 to TRBJ2-4; D ambiguous. The CDR3 contains 15 residues. CDR1 and CDR2 from the germline V gene are KGHSH and LQKENI. V lost 3 bases and J lost 0, with 9 bases in between. The CDR3 reads CASSPAELAKNIQYF. The CDR3 DNA sequence: TGTGCCAGCTCACCCGCCGAGCTAGCCAAAAACATTCAGTACTTC.

The chain joins TRBV6-2 or TRBV6-3 to TRBJ2-7; D is uncertain. Deletions cut 5 bases from V and 2 bases from J, with 4 bases between. The length of the CDR3 is 11 residues. CDR1 and CDR2 (germline): MNHEY, SVGEGT. The CDR3 sequence: CASSEAYEQYF. Written as DNA, the CDR3 is TGTGCCAGCAGTGAGGCCTACGAGCAGTACTTC.

Only a few counts were recorded for this clonotype. This chain connects TRBV7-9 to TRBJ1-2; D gene ambiguous. V dropped 1 base and J dropped 3 bases, with 12 bases sitting between them. In germline, CDR1 is SEHNR, CDR2 FQNEAQ (reference sequence). This CDR3 region has 15 residues. CDR3 sequence: CASSLVPPGHYGYTF. The CDR3 DNA is TGTGCCAGCAGCTTAGTTCCCCCAGGACACTATGGCTACACCTTC.

For the CDR3, the DNA is TGTGCCAGCAGACCGCTCGGCGGGCTTAGCTCTGGGGCCAACGTCCTGACTTTC. Protein: CASRPLGGLSSGANVLTF. The chain is built from TRBV6-1 and TRBJ2-6, with D maybe TRBD2 (5 bases). Germline CDR1 reads MNHNS; CDR2 reads SASEGT. V dropped 6 bases and J dropped 0 bases, with 18 bases sitting between them. CDR3 length equals 18 residues.

This chain uses TRBV20-1 with TRBJ2-1; D may be TRBD1 (5 bases). This CDR3 is built from 12 residues. Germline V CDR1 and CDR2: DFQATT, SNEGSKA (reference sequence). Trimming removed 4 bases at V and 8 bases at J, with 12 bases between. The CDR3 spells CSAIKGVDEQFF. The CDR3 region has the DNA TGCAGTGCTATTAAAGGGGTCGATGAGCAGTTCTTC.

The rearrangement links TRBV2 to TRBJ2-2; TRBD1 or TRBD2 may be the D gene (5 bases each). V lost 11 bases and J lost 2, with 15 bases in between. The CDR3 is 14 amino acids. CDR1 SNHLY and CDR2 FYNNEI come from the germline V gene. This CDR3 reads CAARLGENTGELFF. The CDR3 DNA reads as TGTGCCGCGCGACTGGGGGAAAACACCGGGGAGCTGTTTTTT.

This clonotype was seen only a few times. J is TRBJ2-1 and V is TRBV7-6, with 10 bases fitting TRBD2. The germline gives CDR1 SGHVS, CDR2 FNYEAQ. This CDR3 has 18 residues. The V gene end was trimmed by 5 bases and the J gene end by 1 base; junction bases not matched to a gene: 11. CDR3 nucleotide sequence: TGTGCCAGCAGCCTGGGGGGTAGCGGGAGGCAGTCCTACAATGAGCAGTTCTTC. Translated, it gives CASSLGGSGRQSYNEQFF.

The sample holds a few counts of this clonotype. The gene calls are TRBV11-2 and TRBJ2-2, with D hard to call. Trimming took off 1 base at V and 2 bases at J, with 11 bases between the two ends. The CDR3 runs to 16 residues. Germline V gives CDR1 SGHAT, CDR2 FQNNGV. The CDR3, as DNA: TGTGCCAGCAGCTTAGGTACAGCCTTAAACACCGGGGAGCTGTTTTTT. This sequence encodes CASSLGTALNTGELFF.

This clonotype was detected a few times. V gene TRBV7-2 combines with J gene TRBJ2-3, with 7 bases lining up with TRBD1. Trimming took 6 bases from V and 6 from J; bases not matched to a gene: 6. CDR1 is SGHTA and CDR2 is FQGNSA in the germline V gene. The CDR3 contains 13 residues. Here the CDR3 reads CASRTTGEDTQYF. Here the CDR3 DNA reads TGTGCCAGCAGGACTACAGGGGAGGATACGCAGTATTTT.

This chain links TRBV2 with TRBJ2-7; D is unclear. Germline CDR1 is SNHLY and CDR2 is FYNNEI. The CDR3 runs 13 residues. The V gene lost 1 base and the J gene lost 3 bases, with 7 bases spanning the gap. The CDR3, as DNA: TGTGCCAGCAGTGAAGGAGTTTACTACGAGCAGTACTTC. The encoded protein is CASSEGVYYEQYF. Supplemented by reference TRBV2 and TRBJ2-7, the full variable domain reads EPEVTQTPSHQVTQMGQEVILRCVPISNHLYFYWYRQILGQKVEFLVSFYNNEISEKSEIFDDQFSVERPDGSNFTLKIRSTKLEDSAMYFCASSEGVYYEQYFGPGTRLTVT.

This clonotype was seen more than once but under ten times. The chain carries TRBV6-5 and TRBJ1-1; 9 bases are shared with TRBD1. The germline V gene has CDR1 MNHEY and CDR2 SVGAGI. Trimming removed 1 base from V and 5 bases from J; junction bases left unmatched: 2. The CDR3 length is 14 residues. This CDR3 reads CASSYWTGATEAFF. The CDR3, as DNA: TGTGCCAGCAGTTACTGGACAGGGGCTACTGAAGCTTTCTTT.

The rearrangement uses TRBV27 and TRBJ1-1; D remains ambiguous. The germline CDR1 and CDR2 sequences are MNHEY and SMNVEV (reference sequence). The CDR3 runs 15 residues. Trimming pared 5 bases from V and 3 bases from J, leaving 16 bases between. CDR3 bases: TGTGCCAGCAGTCCACTAAACCCATGGGACACTGAAGCTTTCTTT. This codes for CASSPLNPWDTEAFF.

This clonotype showed up just a few times. The chain links TRBV15 to TRBJ2-1; the D gene is possibly TRBD2 (5 bases). CDR1 LNHNV and CDR2 YYDKDF come from the germline V gene (reference sequence). The CDR3 contains 16 residues. V lost 0 bases and J 3 bases, leaving 12 bases between the germline ends. CDR3 bases: TGTGCCACCAGCAGAGAGTTCATAGCGAACTACAATGAGCAGTTCTTC. Amino acid sequence: CATSREFIANYNEQFF.

The genes are TRBV4-1 and TRBJ2-5, with TRBD2 matching over 11 bases. CDR3 size: 16 residues. The junction had 9 bases not matched to a gene; V was cut back by 4 bases and J by 5 bases. Germline assignment: CDR1 MGHRA and CDR2 YSYEKL. The DNA for the CDR3 is TGCGCCAGCAGCCCTTCAATACTAGCGGGAGATGAGACCCAGTACTTC. Protein product: CASSPSILAGDETQYF.

This clonotype was seen at least ten times. The chain couples TRBV7-2 to TRBJ2-3; 9 bases agree with TRBD1. The germline gives CDR1 SGHTA, CDR2 FQGNSA. The CDR3 length is 15 residues. V gave up 5 bases and J gave up 0 bases; unmatched junction bases: 3. CDR3 coding DNA: TGTGCCAGCAGCCCAGGGACAGGGAGCACAGATACGCAGTATTTT. It specifies CASSPGTGSTDTQYF.

This clonotype was recorded many times. This rearrangement joins TRBV29-1 to TRBJ2-3, with no clear D. Per germline, CDR1 SQVTM and CDR2 ANQGSEA. V was shortened by 4 bases and J by 4 bases, with 12 bases between the two germline ends. The CDR3 covers 13 residues. The CDR3 coding sequence is TGCAGCGTTGTGGGCGGTATTTCAGATACGCAGTATTTT. Protein: CSVVGGISDTQYF.

The genes are TRBV15 and TRBJ2-3; D is ambiguous. This CDR3 region has 13 residues. Germline V lookup: CDR1 LNHNV, CDR2 YYDKDF (reference sequence). Between the trimmed V and J ends, which lost 2 bases and 2 bases, there was a span of 5 bases. In DNA, the CDR3 is TGTGCCACCAGCAGACGAGACACAGATACGCAGTATTTT. Its protein product is CATSRRDTDTQYF.

This clonotype occurred many times. This sequence joins TRBV7-2 and TRBJ2-1; the match to TRBD1 covers 7 bases. Germline CDR1 reads SGHTA; CDR2 reads FQGNSA. CDR3 length: 14 amino acids. Trimming cost V 5 bases and J 7 bases; bases outside gene matches: 8. The CDR3, as DNA: TGTGCCAGCAGCCCACCGGACAGGCTTAATGAGCAGTTCTTC. Translating it yields CASSPPDRLNEQFF.

This chain joins TRBV11-2 and TRBJ2-5, with TRBD2 matching 9 bases. The CDR3 length is 16 residues. The V and J ends lost 0 bases and 3 bases, in that order; junction bases with no gene match: 5. The germline gives CDR1 SGHAT, CDR2 FQNNGV. CDR3 nucleotides: TGTGCCAGCAGCTTAGAGGTACTAGCGGGTAAAGAGACCCAGTACTTC. This translates into CASSLEVLAGKETQYF.

This clonotype was counted only a few times. The gene calls are TRBV7-9 and TRBJ2-7, with 11 bases lining up with TRBD1. Trimming cost V 4 bases and J 6 bases; bases outside gene matches: 8. Germline V lookup: CDR1 SEHNR, CDR2 FQNEAQ (reference sequence). This CDR3 has 15 residues. The CDR3 sequence: CASSYNRDRGVEQYF. As DNA, the CDR3 is TGTGCCAGCAGCTACAACCGGGACAGGGGGGTCGAGCAGTACTTC.

The chain employs TRBV4-1 and TRBJ1-2; D gene unclear. There are 13 residues in the CDR3. Trimming stripped 4 bases from V and 3 bases from J, with 9 bases between. Germline CDR1 MGHRA, CDR2 YSYEKL. Written as DNA, the CDR3 is TGCGCCAGCAGCCCGCGCTTGGACTATGGCTACACCTTC. Translating it yields CASSPRLDYGYTF.